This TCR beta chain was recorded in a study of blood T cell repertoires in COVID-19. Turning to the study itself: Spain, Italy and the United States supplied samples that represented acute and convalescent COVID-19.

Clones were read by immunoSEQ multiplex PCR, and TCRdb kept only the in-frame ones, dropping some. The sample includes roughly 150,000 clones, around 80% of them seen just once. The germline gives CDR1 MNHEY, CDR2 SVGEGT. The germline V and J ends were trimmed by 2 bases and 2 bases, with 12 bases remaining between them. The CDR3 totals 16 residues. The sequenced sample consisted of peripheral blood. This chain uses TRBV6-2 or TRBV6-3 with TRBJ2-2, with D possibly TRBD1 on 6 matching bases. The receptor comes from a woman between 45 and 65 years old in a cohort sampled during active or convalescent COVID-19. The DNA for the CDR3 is TGTGCCAGCAGTTACGGCAGGGGAACCAACACCGGGGAGCTGTTTTTT. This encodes CASSYGRGTNTGELFF.